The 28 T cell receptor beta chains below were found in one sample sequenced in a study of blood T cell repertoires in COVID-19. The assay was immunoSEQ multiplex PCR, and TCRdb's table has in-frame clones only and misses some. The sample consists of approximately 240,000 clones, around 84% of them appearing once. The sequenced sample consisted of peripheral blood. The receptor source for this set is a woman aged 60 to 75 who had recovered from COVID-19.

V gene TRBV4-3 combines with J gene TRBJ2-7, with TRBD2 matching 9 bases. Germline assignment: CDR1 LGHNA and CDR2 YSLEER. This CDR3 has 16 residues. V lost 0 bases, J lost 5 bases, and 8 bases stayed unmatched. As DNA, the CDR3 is TGCGCCAGCAGCCAAGATGGTGCGGGGGGGCTACACGAGCAGTACTTC. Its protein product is CASSQDGAGGLHEQYF.

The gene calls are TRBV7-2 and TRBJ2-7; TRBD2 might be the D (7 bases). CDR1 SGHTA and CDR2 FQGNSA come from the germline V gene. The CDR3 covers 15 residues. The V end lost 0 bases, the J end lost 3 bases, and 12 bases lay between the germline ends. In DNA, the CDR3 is TGTGCCAGCAGCTTAGCGGGGGGGGCACTCTACGAGCAGTACTTC. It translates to CASSLAGGALYEQYF. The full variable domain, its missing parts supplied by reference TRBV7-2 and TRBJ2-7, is GAGVSQSPSNKVTEKGKDVELRCDPISGHTALYWYRQSLGQGLEFLIYFQGNSAPDKSGLPSDRFSAERTGGSVSTLTIQRTQQEDSAVYLCASSLAGGALYEQYFGPGTRLTVT.

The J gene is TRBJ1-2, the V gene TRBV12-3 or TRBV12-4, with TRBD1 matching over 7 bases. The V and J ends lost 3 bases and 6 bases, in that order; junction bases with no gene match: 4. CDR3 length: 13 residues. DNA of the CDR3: TGTGCCAGCAGTTTCACAGGGGATGATGGCTACACCTTC. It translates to CASSFTGDDGYTF.

The CDR3 protein is CASSLGGQGGEKLFF. Written as DNA, the CDR3 is TGTGCCAGCAGCTTGGGGGGACAGGGCGGAGAAAAACTGTTTTTT. The chain recombines TRBV5-4 with TRBJ1-4; 9 bases match TRBD1. V shed 0 bases, J shed 8 bases, and the junction held 5 bases outside the gene matches. The CDR3 is made up of 15 amino acids. Germline V lookup: CDR1 SGHNT, CDR2 YYREEE (reference sequence). Full variable domain (outside the CDR3, taken from reference TRBV5-4 and TRBJ1-4): ETGVTQSPTHLIKTRGQQVTLRCSSQSGHNTVSWYQQALGQGPQFIFQYYREEENGRGNFPPRFSGLQFPNYSSELNVNALELDDSALYLCASSLGGQGGEKLFFGSGTQLSVL.

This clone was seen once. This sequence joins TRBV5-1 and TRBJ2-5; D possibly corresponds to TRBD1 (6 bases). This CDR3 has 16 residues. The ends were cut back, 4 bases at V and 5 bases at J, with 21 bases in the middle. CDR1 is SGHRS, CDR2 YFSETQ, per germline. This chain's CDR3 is CASSIRQVRALETQYF. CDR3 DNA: TGCGCCAGCAGCATAAGACAGGTGCGGGCTCTGGAGACCCAGTACTTC.

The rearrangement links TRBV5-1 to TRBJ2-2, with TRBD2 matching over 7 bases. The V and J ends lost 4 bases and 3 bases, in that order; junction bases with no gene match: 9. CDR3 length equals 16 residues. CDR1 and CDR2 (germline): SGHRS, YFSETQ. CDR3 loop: CASSPWTRVDTGELFF. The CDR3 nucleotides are TGCGCCAGCAGCCCCTGGACTAGGGTCGACACCGGGGAGCTGTTTTTT. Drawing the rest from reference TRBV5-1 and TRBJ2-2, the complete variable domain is KAGVTQTPRYLIKTRGQQVTLSCSPISGHRSVSWYQQTPGQGLQFLFEYFSETQRNKGNFPGRFSGRQFSNSRSEMNVSTLELGDSALYLCASSPWTRVDTGELFFGEGSRLTVL.

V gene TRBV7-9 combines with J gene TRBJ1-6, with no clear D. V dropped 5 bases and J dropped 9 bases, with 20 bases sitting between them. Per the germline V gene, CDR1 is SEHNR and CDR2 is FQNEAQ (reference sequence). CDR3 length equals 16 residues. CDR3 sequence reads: CASSLPAGQVGSPLHF. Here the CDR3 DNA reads TGTGCCAGCAGCCTCCCTGCGGGTCAAGTTGGTTCACCCCTCCACTTT.

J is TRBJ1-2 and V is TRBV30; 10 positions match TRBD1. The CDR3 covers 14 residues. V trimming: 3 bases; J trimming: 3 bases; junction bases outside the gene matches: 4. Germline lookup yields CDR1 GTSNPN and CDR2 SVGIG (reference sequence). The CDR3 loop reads CAWRGTGDYYGYTF. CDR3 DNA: TGTGCCTGGAGAGGGACAGGGGATTACTATGGCTACACCTTC.

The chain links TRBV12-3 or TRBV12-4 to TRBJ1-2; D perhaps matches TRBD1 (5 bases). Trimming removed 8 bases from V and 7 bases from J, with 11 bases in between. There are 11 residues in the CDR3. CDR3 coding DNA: TGTGCCAGCGTCAAGGGGCTTGGCTACACCTTC. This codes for CASVKGLGYTF.

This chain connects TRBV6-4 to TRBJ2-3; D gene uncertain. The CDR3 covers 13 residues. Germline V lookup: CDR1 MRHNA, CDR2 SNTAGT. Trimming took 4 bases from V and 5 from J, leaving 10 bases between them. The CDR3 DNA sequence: TGTGCCAGCAGTGGCGCCTCAGGAGATACGCAGTATTTT. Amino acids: CASSGASGDTQYF.

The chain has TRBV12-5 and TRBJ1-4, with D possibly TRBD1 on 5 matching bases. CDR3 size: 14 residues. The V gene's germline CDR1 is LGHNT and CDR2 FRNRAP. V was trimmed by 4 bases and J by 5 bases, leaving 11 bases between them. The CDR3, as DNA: TGTGCTAGTGGTTCACCCAGACAGAATGAAAAACTGTTTTTT. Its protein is CASGSPRQNEKLFF.

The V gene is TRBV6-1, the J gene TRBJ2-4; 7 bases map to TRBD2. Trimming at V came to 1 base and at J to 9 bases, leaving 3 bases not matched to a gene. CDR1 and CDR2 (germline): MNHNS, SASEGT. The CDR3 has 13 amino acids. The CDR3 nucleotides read TGTGCCAGCAGTGAAGGGGAGGGGATCATTCAGTACTTC. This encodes CASSEGEGIIQYF.

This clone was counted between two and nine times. In DNA form, the CDR3 reads TGCGCCAGCAGCTTGAATCCGCTAGAGCAGTACTTC. Residues: CASSLNPLEQYF. The rearrangement links TRBV5-1 to TRBJ2-7; D is undetermined. Per germline, CDR1 SGHRS and CDR2 YFSETQ. The CDR3 contains 12 residues. V dropped 1 base and J dropped 7 bases, with 9 bases sitting between them.

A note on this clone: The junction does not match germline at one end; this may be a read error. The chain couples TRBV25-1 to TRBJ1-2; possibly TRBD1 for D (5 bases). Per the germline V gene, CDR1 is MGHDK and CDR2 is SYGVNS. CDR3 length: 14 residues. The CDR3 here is CASSEGAGNHGYTF. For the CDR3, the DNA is TGTGCCAGCAGTGAAGGGGCCGGTAACCATGGCTACACCTTC.

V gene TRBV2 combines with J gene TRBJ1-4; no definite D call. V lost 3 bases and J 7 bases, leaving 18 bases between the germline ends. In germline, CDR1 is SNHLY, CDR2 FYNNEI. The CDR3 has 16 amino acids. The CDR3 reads CASSDPDGGPAEKLFF. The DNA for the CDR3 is TGTGCCAGCAGTGACCCTGACGGCGGGCCAGCTGAAAAACTGTTTTTT.

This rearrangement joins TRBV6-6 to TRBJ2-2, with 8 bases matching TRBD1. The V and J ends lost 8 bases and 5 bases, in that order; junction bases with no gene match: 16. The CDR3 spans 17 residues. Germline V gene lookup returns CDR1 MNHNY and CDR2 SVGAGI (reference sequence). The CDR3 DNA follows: TGTGCCAGCGGTCCGACAGGGGAAATAGCTCGTACCGGGGAGCTGTTTTTT. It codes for CASGPTGEIARTGELFF.

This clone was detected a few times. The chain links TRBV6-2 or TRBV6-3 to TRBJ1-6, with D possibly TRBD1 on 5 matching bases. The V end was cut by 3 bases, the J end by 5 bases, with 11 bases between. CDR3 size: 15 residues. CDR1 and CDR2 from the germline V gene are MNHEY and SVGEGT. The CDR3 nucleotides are TGTGCCAGCAGTTATTCCGGACATCATAATTCACCCCTCCACTTT. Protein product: CASSYSGHHNSPLHF.

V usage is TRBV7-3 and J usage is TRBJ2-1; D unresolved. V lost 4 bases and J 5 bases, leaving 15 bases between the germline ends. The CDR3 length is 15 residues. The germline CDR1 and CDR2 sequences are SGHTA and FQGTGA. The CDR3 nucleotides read TGTGCCAGCAGCTCCTTCGGTCTACCCGACAATGAGCAGTTCTTC. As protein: CASSSFGLPDNEQFF.

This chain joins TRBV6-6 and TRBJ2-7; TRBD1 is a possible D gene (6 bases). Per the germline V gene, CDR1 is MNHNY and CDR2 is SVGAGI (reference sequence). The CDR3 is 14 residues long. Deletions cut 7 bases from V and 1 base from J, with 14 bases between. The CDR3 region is CASNSLTGSYEQYF. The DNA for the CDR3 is TGTGCCAGCAATTCCTTGACAGGTTCCTACGAGCAGTACTTC.

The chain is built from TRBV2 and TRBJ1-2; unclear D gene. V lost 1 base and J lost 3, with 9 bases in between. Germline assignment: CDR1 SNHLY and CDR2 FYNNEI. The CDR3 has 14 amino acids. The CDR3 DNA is TGTGCCAGCAGTGAAGGGTCTAGGCACTATGGCTACACCTTC. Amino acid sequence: CASSEGSRHYGYTF.

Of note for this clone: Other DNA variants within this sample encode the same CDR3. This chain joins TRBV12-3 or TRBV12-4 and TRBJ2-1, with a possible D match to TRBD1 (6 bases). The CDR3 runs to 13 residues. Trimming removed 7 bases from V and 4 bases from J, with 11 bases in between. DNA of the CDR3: TGTGCCAGCACCTCAGGGGCTTACAATGAGCAGTTCTTC. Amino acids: CASTSGAYNEQFF.

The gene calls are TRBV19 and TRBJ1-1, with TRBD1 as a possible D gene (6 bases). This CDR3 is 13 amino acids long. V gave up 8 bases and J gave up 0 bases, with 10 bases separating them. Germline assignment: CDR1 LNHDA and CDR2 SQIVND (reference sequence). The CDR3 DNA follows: TGTGCCAGTCAGGACAGATTGAACACTGAAGCTTTCTTT. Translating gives CASQDRLNTEAFF.

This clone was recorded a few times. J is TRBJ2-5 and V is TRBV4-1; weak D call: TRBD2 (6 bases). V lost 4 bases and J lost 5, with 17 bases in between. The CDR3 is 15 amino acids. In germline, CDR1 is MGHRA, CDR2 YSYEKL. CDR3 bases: TGCGCCAGCAGCCTAGGGTCGGGGGAGAGGGAGACCCAGTACTTC. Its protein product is CASSLGSGERETQYF.

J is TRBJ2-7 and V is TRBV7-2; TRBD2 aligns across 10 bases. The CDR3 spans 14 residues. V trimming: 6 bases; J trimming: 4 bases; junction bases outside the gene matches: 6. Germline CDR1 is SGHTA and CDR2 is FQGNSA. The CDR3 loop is CASSPSGGWYEQYF. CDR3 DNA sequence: TGTGCCAGCAGTCCTAGCGGGGGTTGGTACGAGCAGTACTTC.

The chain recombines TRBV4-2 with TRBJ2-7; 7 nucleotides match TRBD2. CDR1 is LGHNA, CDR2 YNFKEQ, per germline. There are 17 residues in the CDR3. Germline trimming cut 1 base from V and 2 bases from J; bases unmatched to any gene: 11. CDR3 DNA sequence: TGTGCCAGCAGCCAAGGTTATGGGACGGGGGGTGCCTACGAGCAGTACTTC. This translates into CASSQGYGTGGAYEQYF.

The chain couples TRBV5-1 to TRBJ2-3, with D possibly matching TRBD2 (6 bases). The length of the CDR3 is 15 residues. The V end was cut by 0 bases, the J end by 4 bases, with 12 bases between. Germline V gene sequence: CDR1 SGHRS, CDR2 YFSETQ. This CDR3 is CASSLGGAGSDTQYF. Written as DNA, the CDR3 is TGCGCCAGCAGCTTGGGCGGGGCCGGGTCAGATACGCAGTATTTT.

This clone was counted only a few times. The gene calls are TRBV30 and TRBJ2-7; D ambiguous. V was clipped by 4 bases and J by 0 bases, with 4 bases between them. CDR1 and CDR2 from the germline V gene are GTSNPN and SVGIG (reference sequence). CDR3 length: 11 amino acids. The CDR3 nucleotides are TGTGCCTGGACAGACTCCTACGAGCAGTACTTC. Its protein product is CAWTDSYEQYF.

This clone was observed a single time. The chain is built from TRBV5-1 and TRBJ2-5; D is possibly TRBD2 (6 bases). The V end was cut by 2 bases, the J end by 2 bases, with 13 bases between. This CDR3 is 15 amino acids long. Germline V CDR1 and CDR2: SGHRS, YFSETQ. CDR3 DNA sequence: TGCGCCAGCAGCTTTGGAGCGGGTGCTCAAGAGACCCAGTACTTC. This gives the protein CASSFGAGAQETQYF.